This TCR beta chain was captured by sequencing in a study of Ad26.COV2.S vaccination and SARS-CoV-2 variants. Study background: Into the muscle, Ad26.COV2.S was dosed once or twice, 56 days apart.

Here immunoSEQ multiplex PCR was the method, and the copy in TCRdb shows in-frame clones only, minus some. The sample yields 400,000 to 450,000 clones, around 92% seen once. Study outcomes and limitations: After vaccination, substantial breadth of spike-specific CD8+ and CD4+ responses was reported. Vaccinated and placebo-treated recipients had similar non-spike TCR breadth. Researchers cautioned that TCR breadth and depth analyses may have underestimated total T cell responses.

The treatment denotes: around 19 received Ad26.COV2.S at low or high dose, single or two shots; several received placebo; per-sample allocation not given. After the first vaccine or placebo injection, samples were drawn on day 63. Points on this clone: Its target is unknown.

The germline CDR1 and CDR2 sequences are SGHNT and YYREEE (reference sequence). Trimming stripped 6 bases from V and 0 bases from J, with 10 bases between. CDR3 size: 14 residues. The V call is TRBV5-4, the J call TRBJ2-1; no clear D. This receptor was taken from a person between 18 and 60 years old who received the Ad26.COV2.S COVID-19 vaccine or a placebo. The material was peripheral blood, obtained in a trial of Ad26.COV2.S vaccine versus placebo. CDR3 coding DNA: TGTGCCAGCACCGTCTTGGGCTCCTACAATGAGCAGTTCTTC. Translated: CASTVLGSYNEQFF.